The rows below give T cell receptor beta chains drawn from one sample of a study of blood T cell repertoires in COVID-19. TCRdb's table, derived via immunoSEQ multiplex PCR, lists solely in-frame clones and lacks some. This repertoire shows some 48,000 clones, 65% to 90% found once; its top ten account for less than 8%. The source material was peripheral blood. All receptors derive from a human donor in a cohort sampled during active COVID-19. Both conserved end residues are part of each CDR3. A D gene is named only where the DNA matches it firmly. Part of the rows lack a size; the others show once, few, many or a class for expanded clones.

d_call: TRBD1; clone_size: -; v_call: TRBV6-5; j_call: TRBJ1-4; cdr3_nt: TGTGCCAGCAGCCGGGACAGCCTTACTGAAAAACTGTTTTTT; cdr3_aa: CASSRDSLTEKLFF
d_call: TRBD1; clone_size: -; v_call: TRBV28; j_call: TRBJ1-1; cdr3_nt: TGTGCCAGCAGACCCGACAGGGACCGTTTTGAAGCTTTCTTT; cdr3_aa: CASRPDRDRFEAFF
d_call: -; clone_size: -; v_call: TRBV15; j_call: TRBJ1-5; cdr3_nt: TGTGCCACCAGCAGAGAACTAAGCGGTCAGCCCCAGCATTTT; cdr3_aa: CATSRELSGQPQHF
d_call: -; clone_size: -; v_call: TRBV5-5; j_call: TRBJ1-4; cdr3_nt: TGTGCCAGCAGCTTGAGTTGGGGACATACTAATGAAAAACTGTTTTTT; cdr3_aa: CASSLSWGHTNEKLFF
d_call: -; clone_size: -; v_call: TRBV10-3; j_call: TRBJ2-1; cdr3_nt: TGTGCCATCAGCTCAGCGGGCAATGAGCAGTTCTTC; cdr3_aa: CAISSAGNEQFF
d_call: TRBD1; clone_size: -; v_call: TRBV30; j_call: TRBJ2-5; cdr3_nt: TGTGCCTGGAGTAAAGGACAGGGCCGACAAGAGACCCAGTACTTC; cdr3_aa: CAWSKGQGRQETQYF
d_call: -; clone_size: -; v_call: TRBV19; j_call: TRBJ2-1; cdr3_nt: TGTGCCAGTTTACAGGGAGGGTCCTACAATGAGCAGTTCTTC; cdr3_aa: CASLQGGSYNEQFF
d_call: TRBD2; clone_size: -; v_call: TRBV19; j_call: TRBJ2-5; cdr3_nt: TGTGCCAGTAAAATCCCTAGCGGGATACTCCAAGAGACCCAGTACTTC; cdr3_aa: CASKIPSGILQETQYF
d_call: TRBD1; clone_size: -; v_call: TRBV18; j_call: TRBJ1-2; cdr3_nt: TGTGCCAGCTCACCAAGCTCAGACAGGGCAGGTGATGGCTACACCTTC; cdr3_aa: CASSPSSDRAGDGYTF
d_call: -; clone_size: -; v_call: TRBV29-1; j_call: TRBJ1-2; cdr3_nt: TGCAGCTCCCCCGGGGAGGGGAGGAACTATGGCTACACCTTC; cdr3_aa: CSSPGEGRNYGYTF
d_call: TRBD1; clone_size: once; v_call: TRBV5-1; j_call: TRBJ2-3; cdr3_nt: TGCGCCAGCAGCAGCCCACAGGGGATGGTAATCACAGATACGCAGTATTTT; cdr3_aa: CASSSPQGMVITDTQYF
d_call: TRBD1; clone_size: once; v_call: TRBV19; j_call: TRBJ2-7; cdr3_nt: TGTGCCAGTAGTCCAGGGGGTAGCTCCTACGAGCAGTACTTC; cdr3_aa: CASSPGGSSYEQYF
d_call: -; clone_size: -; v_call: TRBV11-2; j_call: TRBJ2-1; cdr3_nt: TGTGCCAGCAGCTTAGGTCCCAGCTCCTACAATGAGCAGTTCTTC; cdr3_aa: CASSLGPSSYNEQFF
d_call: TRBD2; clone_size: once; v_call: TRBV7-2; j_call: TRBJ2-7; cdr3_nt: TGTGCCAGCAGCTTAAGAGGGCTAGCGGGAGGATTTCCCTACGAGCAGTACTTC; cdr3_aa: CASSLRGLAGGFPYEQYF
d_call: TRBD2; clone_size: -; v_call: TRBV20-1; j_call: TRBJ2-5; cdr3_nt: TGCAGTGCTAGTTTACCTAGCGGGAGGGCCAGGGAGACCCAGTACTTC; cdr3_aa: CSASLPSGRARETQYF
d_call: -; clone_size: -; v_call: TRBV11-2; j_call: TRBJ2-1; cdr3_nt: TGTGCCAGCAGCCCTCCGGGACTCCCGTACAATGAGCAGTTCTTC; cdr3_aa: CASSPPGLPYNEQFF
d_call: TRBD2; clone_size: -; v_call: TRBV14; j_call: TRBJ2-3; cdr3_nt: TGTGCCAGCAGCCGGAGTAGCGGGAGGGGAGATACGCAGTATTTT; cdr3_aa: CASSRSSGRGDTQYF
d_call: -; clone_size: -; v_call: TRBV28; j_call: TRBJ2-7; cdr3_nt: TGTGCCAGCAGTTTCTCGTTGGTGGGCCTCTCCTACGAGCAGTACTTC; cdr3_aa: CASSFSLVGLSYEQYF
d_call: -; clone_size: -; v_call: TRBV21-1; j_call: TRBJ2-7; cdr3_nt: TGTGCCAGCGGAGCGGGAGGGGAGCAGTACTTC; cdr3_aa: CASGAGGEQYF
d_call: -; clone_size: few; v_call: TRBV9; j_call: TRBJ2-5; cdr3_nt: TGTGCCAGCAGCGTAACCGGAGGTCAAGAGACCCAGTACTTC; cdr3_aa: CASSVTGGQETQYF
d_call: TRBD1; clone_size: -; v_call: TRBV5-4; j_call: TRBJ1-2; cdr3_nt: TGTGCCAGCAGCTTGGAATCAGGGGGCGGTCGCTACACCTTC; cdr3_aa: CASSLESGGGRYTF
d_call: -; clone_size: -; v_call: TRBV2; j_call: TRBJ2-1; cdr3_nt: TGTGCCAGCAGTCCGACTAACTTGCAGTTCTTC; cdr3_aa: CASSPTNLQFF
d_call: -; clone_size: -; v_call: TRBV9; j_call: TRBJ2-1; cdr3_nt: TGTGCCAGCAGCGTGGCCGACTTCAATGAGCAGTTCTTC; cdr3_aa: CASSVADFNEQFF
d_call: TRBD2; clone_size: few; v_call: TRBV30; j_call: TRBJ2-3; cdr3_nt: TGTGCCTGGGTCGGGAGGGTCTGGGATACGCAGTATTTT; cdr3_aa: CAWVGRVWDTQYF
d_call: -; clone_size: -; v_call: TRBV10-3; j_call: TRBJ1-6; cdr3_nt: TGTGCCATCAGTGAGTCTTCAGGGGCCTATAATTCACCCCTCCACTTT; cdr3_aa: CAISESSGAYNSPLHF
d_call: TRBD1; clone_size: once; v_call: TRBV14; j_call: TRBJ1-2; cdr3_nt: TGTGCCAGCAGCCAACGGCAGGGGGCAAGGAATGGCTACACCTTC; cdr3_aa: CASSQRQGARNGYTF
d_call: -; clone_size: few; v_call: TRBV13; j_call: TRBJ1-5; cdr3_nt: TGTGCCAGCAGCTTACGGGGGGAGCCCCAGCATTTT; cdr3_aa: CASSLRGEPQHF
d_call: -; clone_size: -; v_call: TRBV2; j_call: TRBJ2-7; cdr3_nt: TGTGCCAGCAGTGCCACCAAGGAGGAGTACTTC; cdr3_aa: CASSATKEEYF